The 27 T cell receptor beta chains below were found in one sample sequenced in a study of vaccination effects on CD4 cells after COVID-19. Using viral peptide pools, the ViraFEST assay grew out antigen-specific CD4+ T cells prior to sequencing. Culture lasted about ten days before CD4+ T cell isolation. According to the study, vaccine recipients showed no prior SARS-CoV-2 infection and negative nucleocapsid antibodies. Their antigens are not known. This table comes from immunoSEQ multiplex PCR, and its TCRdb copy is limited to in-frame clones, with some not included. The table records roughly 19,000 clones, roughly 70% of them present only once. The sequenced sample was CD4+ T cells from PBMCs cultured with HCoV-NL63 spike peptides, obtained before COVID-19 vaccination. All receptors come from a human donor who received a COVID-19 vaccine.

Here the CDR3 DNA reads TGTGCCAGCAGTTACCCCCGACAGGGGGCGAGGTTTAACACTGAAGCTTTCTTT. Encoded protein: CASSYPRQGARFNTEAFF. The chain recombines TRBV6-2 or TRBV6-3 with TRBJ1-1; TRBD1 aligns across 10 bases. The V and J ends lost 2 bases and 2 bases, in that order; junction bases with no gene match: 11. The CDR3 has 18 residues. Germline V gives CDR1 MNHEY, CDR2 SVGEGT.

The table lists this clone with a few counts. The gene calls are TRBV3-1 (or the pseudogene TRBV3-2) and TRBJ1-1; D gene ambiguous. V gave up 4 bases and J gave up 1 base, with 10 bases separating them. CDR1 is LGHDT, CDR2 YNNKEL, per germline (reference sequence). There are 14 residues in the CDR3. The CDR3, as DNA: TGTGCCAGCAGCCGGGCATCCTCGAACACTGAAGCTTTCTTT. Translated, it gives CASSRASSNTEAFF.

This rearrangement joins TRBV6-5 to TRBJ1-3; D unclear. Germline loops: CDR1 MNHEY, CDR2 SVGAGI. Between the trimmed V and J ends, which lost 0 bases and 3 bases, there was a span of 9 bases. The CDR3 is 15 residues long. As DNA, the CDR3 is TGTGCCAGCAGTTACTCGTTGTCCGTTGGAAACACCATATATTTT. This encodes CASSYSLSVGNTIYF.

The J gene is TRBJ2-2, the V gene TRBV3-1 (or the pseudogene TRBV3-2), with 7 bases matching TRBD2. Trimming took 3 bases from V and 5 from J; bases not matched to a gene: 6. Germline V lookup: CDR1 LGHDT, CDR2 YNNKEL (reference sequence). This CDR3 has 15 residues. The CDR3 spells CASSQRLAGTGELFF. The DNA for the CDR3 is TGTGCCAGCAGCCAGAGACTAGCAGGGACCGGGGAGCTGTTTTTT.

This chain uses TRBV4-1 with TRBJ1-4; TRBD1 is a possible D gene (5 bases). The V and J ends lost 2 bases and 3 bases respectively, with 13 bases between them. This CDR3 comprises 16 residues. In germline, CDR1 is MGHRA, CDR2 YSYEKL. The chain's CDR3 is CASSQQPGGANEKLFF. The CDR3 nucleotides are TGCGCCAGCAGCCAACAGCCCGGGGGGGCTAATGAAAAACTGTTTTTT.

J is TRBJ1-5 and V is TRBV5-1; 8 positions agree with TRBD1. Germline V gene lookup returns CDR1 SGHRS and CDR2 YFSETQ. Trimming took 0 bases from V and 4 from J; bases not matched to a gene: 3. The CDR3 spans 15 residues. CDR3 in DNA: TGCGCCAGCAGCTTGGGACAGGGGTTGAATCAGCCCCAGCATTTT. This sequence encodes CASSLGQGLNQPQHF.

The genes are TRBV7-2 and TRBJ2-7; 7 bases agree with TRBD2. The CDR3 has 14 amino acids. Per the germline V gene, CDR1 is SGHTA and CDR2 is FQGNSA. Trimming at V came to 0 bases and at J to 4 bases, leaving 3 bases not matched to a gene. The CDR3 protein is CASSLARGRYEQYF. The DNA for the CDR3 is TGTGCCAGCAGCTTAGCCCGCGGGAGATACGAGCAGTACTTC.

The V call is TRBV3-1 (or the pseudogene TRBV3-2), the J call TRBJ2-2; TRBD1 matches 10 bases. CDR3 length: 19 amino acids. Germline values: CDR1 LGHDT, CDR2 YNNKEL (reference sequence). With V trimmed by 10 bases and J by 5 bases, 22 bases remained unmatched. Here the CDR3 reads CATRVSVAGQGFITGELFF. The CDR3 coding sequence is TGTGCCACCCGGGTGAGCGTAGCGGGACAGGGGTTTATTACCGGGGAGCTGTTTTTT.

This clone has a single count. This chain uses TRBV9 with TRBJ2-7; unclear D gene. CDR3 size: 15 residues. V lost 0 bases and J 3 bases, leaving 13 bases between the germline ends. In germline, CDR1 is SGDLS, CDR2 YYNGEE. DNA of the CDR3: TGTGCCAGCAGCGTAGGCCCCTCCTCGGACTACGAGCAGTACTTC. Encoded protein: CASSVGPSSDYEQYF.

The chain recombines TRBV29-1 with TRBJ1-4; maybe TRBD1 (6 bases). Germline CDR1 reads SQVTM; CDR2 reads ANQGSEA. V was pared by 7 bases and J by 8 bases, with 17 bases between. The CDR3 totals 13 residues. The CDR3 is CSALGGAREKLFF. Written as DNA, the CDR3 is TGCAGCGCCCTAGGGGGGGCTAGGGAAAAACTGTTTTTT.

This chain uses TRBV5-1 with TRBJ1-1, with 11 bases aligning to TRBD1. CDR3 length equals 14 residues. J gave up 3 bases and V 4 bases, and 2 bases lay outside the gene matches. Germline V gene lookup returns CDR1 SGHRS and CDR2 YFSETQ. In DNA, the CDR3 is TGCGCCAGCAGCAGGGACAGGGGGGACACTGAAGCTTTCTTT. Protein: CASSRDRGDTEAFF.

The rearrangement joins TRBV18 to TRBJ1-1; D gene uncertain. CDR3 size: 13 residues. Between the trimmed V and J ends, which lost 1 base and 1 base, there was a span of 4 bases. Germline-derived CDR1 and CDR2 are KGHSH and LQKENI. CDR3 nucleotide sequence: TGTGCCAGCTCACCACAAACGAACACTGAAGCTTTCTTT. Residues: CASSPQTNTEAFF.

The rearrangement links TRBV19 to TRBJ1-1; unclear D gene. Trimming shortened V by 6 bases and J by 3 bases, and 11 bases separated the two germline ends. This CDR3 spans 13 amino acids. Germline assignment: CDR1 LNHDA and CDR2 SQIVND (reference sequence). The CDR3 nucleotides read TGTGCCAGTAGGGGGAGTGGGTACACTGAAGCTTTCTTT. Its translation: CASRGSGYTEAFF.

V usage is TRBV29-1 and J usage is TRBJ2-2; D not certain. The CDR3 runs 11 residues. Trimming cost V 5 bases and J 6 bases, with 7 bases left between them. Germline V gene lookup returns CDR1 SQVTM and CDR2 ANQGSEA. The CDR3 nucleotides read TGCAGCGTTAAAGGAGCCGGGGAGCTGTTTTTT. Translated, it gives CSVKGAGELFF.

The V gene is TRBV20-1, the J gene TRBJ1-2; D remains ambiguous. The CDR3 is 11 amino acids. Germline V gene lookup returns CDR1 DFQATT and CDR2 SNEGSKA (reference sequence). Trimming removed 3 bases from V and 7 bases from J, with 9 bases in between. The DNA of the CDR3 is TGCAGTGCTAGCCCATGGACTGGCTACACCTTC. It yields the protein CSASPWTGYTF.

The gene calls are TRBV6-5 and TRBJ1-1; no clear D gene. The germline V gene has CDR1 MNHEY and CDR2 SVGAGI. The CDR3 is 16 amino acids. Trimming took off 2 bases at V and 8 bases at J, with 21 bases between the two ends. The CDR3 region has the DNA TGTGCCAGCAGTTACGGAGGCCGGGTGACCTTTAACGAAGCTTTCTTT. Translation: CASSYGGRVTFNEAFF.

The chain uses TRBV19 and TRBJ2-5; D is uncertain. V lost 7 bases and J 0 bases, leaving 15 bases between the germline ends. Germline loops: CDR1 LNHDA, CDR2 SQIVND (reference sequence). This CDR3 spans 15 amino acids. As DNA, the CDR3 is TGTGCCAGTACCGAGACTCTTTCGTACCAAGAGACCCAGTACTTC. This gives the protein CASTETLSYQETQYF.

V and J are TRBV28 and TRBJ2-3; TRBD1 might be the D (6 bases). Germline V lookup: CDR1 MDHEN, CDR2 SYDVKM. This CDR3 has 18 residues. Trimming pared 4 bases from V and 3 bases from J, leaving 23 bases between. CDR3: CASSSGSRGIFPTDTQYF. DNA for the CDR3: TGTGCCAGCAGTTCCGGTTCCAGGGGAATATTTCCTACAGATACGCAGTATTTT.

In this sample, this clone turned up a few times. The rearrangement joins TRBV5-1 to TRBJ1-6; D is ambiguous. The CDR3 runs to 13 residues. Trimming stripped 0 bases from V and 7 bases from J, with 5 bases between. Germline CDR1 SGHRS, CDR2 YFSETQ. The CDR3 here is CASSLELNSPLHF. The CDR3 DNA reads TGCGCCAGCAGCTTGGAATTAAATTCACCCCTCCACTTT.

The DNA of the CDR3 is TGTGCCAGCGTGGGGGAGGGAAGCACTGAAGCTTTCTTT. It codes for CASVGEGSTEAFF. The chain joins TRBV6-5 to TRBJ1-1; a possible D gene is TRBD1 (5 bases). V was trimmed by 8 bases and J by 4 bases, leaving 14 bases between them. This CDR3 is built from 13 residues. Germline values: CDR1 MNHEY, CDR2 SVGAGI.

This clone counts as large. This chain joins TRBV18 and TRBJ1-4; D remains unclear. Germline assignment: CDR1 KGHSH and CDR2 LQKENI. The CDR3 totals 15 residues. V gave up 2 bases and J gave up 0 bases, with 7 bases separating them. Written as DNA, the CDR3 is TGTGCCAGCTCACCAAGACGGACAACTAATGAAAAACTGTTTTTT. Its translation: CASSPRRTTNEKLFF.

This clone is a singleton in its sample. The rearrangement joins TRBV5-6 to TRBJ2-7, with a weak D call TRBD1 (7 bases). V gave up 5 bases and J gave up 6 bases, with 27 bases separating them. CDR1 is SGHDT and CDR2 is YYEEEE in the germline V gene. CDR3 length: 17 amino acids. CDR3 sequence reads: CASRKRGWRGQTVEQYF. CDR3 DNA: TGTGCCAGCAGAAAAAGAGGGTGGAGGGGGCAAACGGTCGAGCAGTACTTC. Based on the CDR3 plus reference TRBV5-6 and TRBJ2-7, the full variable domain is DAGVTQSPTHLIKTRGQQVTLRCSPKSGHDTVSWYQQALGQGPQFIFQYYEEEERQRGNFPDRFSGHQFPNYSSELNVNALLLGDSALYLCASRKRGWRGQTVEQYFGPGTRLTVT.

This clone was counted only a few times. The chain joins TRBV7-7 to TRBJ1-1, with D uncertain. Germline CDR1 is SSHAT and CDR2 is FNYEAQ (reference sequence). The CDR3 contains 12 residues. V shed 8 bases and J shed 1 base, with 8 bases lying between them. CDR3 bases: TGTGCCAGCGAAAATAGGAACACTGAAGCTTTCTTT. Its translation is CASENRNTEAFF.

CDR3 in DNA: TGTGCCACCAGCCGACCAGGACAGGGGCAAGATACGCAGTATTTT. Its translation: CATSRPGQGQDTQYF. The chain carries TRBV15 and TRBJ2-3; 9 nucleotides agree with TRBD1. CDR1 is LNHNV, CDR2 YYDKDF, per germline (reference sequence). V was pared by 5 bases and J by 5 bases, with 8 bases of the junction left unmatched. The CDR3 sequence is 15 residues long.

This clone was picked up a small number of times. The chain joins TRBV7-9 to TRBJ1-2, with D hard to call. This CDR3 comprises 15 residues. Germline CDR1 is SEHNR and CDR2 is FQNEAQ (reference sequence). With 1 base removed from V and 4 bases from J, the gap between germline ends came to 13 bases. The CDR3, as DNA: TGTGCCAGCAGCTTAGAGGCAGACCCCTCCTATGGCTACACCTTC. Its protein is CASSLEADPSYGYTF.

The chain joins TRBV5-1 to TRBJ1-4, with D unclear. CDR1 is SGHRS and CDR2 is YFSETQ in the germline V gene. Between the trimmed V and J ends, which lost 5 bases and 0 bases, there was a span of 5 bases. This CDR3 region has 13 residues. The CDR3 coding sequence is TGCGCCAGCAGTCCCTCAACTAATGAAAAACTGTTTTTT. Its protein product is CASSPSTNEKLFF.

CDR3 nucleotides: TGTGCCAGCAGTGAATACCTCCTTTACACTGAAGCTTTCTTT. It yields the protein CASSEYLLYTEAFF. This chain uses TRBV2 with TRBJ1-1, with D hard to call. The germline gives CDR1 SNHLY, CDR2 FYNNEI. V was pared by 2 bases and J by 3 bases, with 10 bases between. The CDR3 runs to 14 residues.